Presented here are 8 T cell receptor beta chains from one specimen sequenced in a study of blood T cell repertoires in COVID-19. Data came from immunoSEQ multiplex PCR; TCRdb stores just in-frame clones and leaves some out. This table has some 89,000 clones, approximately 90% appearing once. The specimen was peripheral blood. These receptors came from a man between 60 and 70 years old with acute or convalescent COVID-19.

The rearrangement joins TRBV12-3 or TRBV12-4 to TRBJ1-2; 10 nucleotides agree with TRBD1. CDR3 size: 13 residues. The trim removed 7 bases at V and 5 bases at J, leaving 4 bases unmatched. The chain's CDR3 is CASKRDRGYGYTF. The CDR3 coding sequence is TGTGCCAGCAAACGGGACAGGGGTTATGGCTACACCTTC.

J is TRBJ1-1 and V is TRBV6-5; 9 nucleotides line up with TRBD1. V lost 6 bases, J lost 5 bases, and 7 bases stayed unmatched. CDR3 length: 14 residues. CDR1 is MNHEY, CDR2 SVGAGI, per germline. The CDR3 bases are TGTGCCAGCAGACGTACCGGGACAGGGACTGAAGCTTTCTTT. It specifies CASRRTGTGTEAFF.

V and J are TRBV4-2 and TRBJ2-3; D may be TRBD2 (5 bases). The CDR3 length is 15 residues. Trimming took 4 bases from V and 0 from J, leaving 11 bases between them. Germline values: CDR1 LGHNA, CDR2 YNFKEQ. The CDR3 here is CASSLGGSSTDTQYF. The CDR3 nucleotides are TGTGCCAGCAGCCTTGGAGGTTCTAGCACAGATACGCAGTATTTT.

V gene TRBV6-5 combines with J gene TRBJ1-5, with TRBD1 matching 7 bases. The CDR3 loop spans 15 amino acids. V was clipped by 6 bases and J by 4 bases; unmatched bases: 9. Germline V gene sequence: CDR1 MNHEY, CDR2 SVGAGI. As DNA, the CDR3 is TGTGCCAGCAGACCGATGGGACAGAAGAATCAGCCCCAGCATTTT. Translating it yields CASRPMGQKNQPQHF.

This clone has only one observation. The chain is built from TRBV3-1 (or the pseudogene TRBV3-2) and TRBJ1-2, with TRBD1 matching over 7 bases. The CDR3 contains 14 residues. Per germline, CDR1 LGHDT and CDR2 YNNKEL (reference sequence). With V trimmed by 6 bases and J by 6 bases, 10 bases remained unmatched. The CDR3 DNA is TGTGCCAGCAGTCCAAACAGGGGTTGGGATGGCTACACCTTC. Its translation: CASSPNRGWDGYTF.

This clone was found once. The chain joins TRBV5-4 to TRBJ1-2; 7 bases map to TRBD1. Germline assignment: CDR1 SGHNT and CDR2 YYREEE (reference sequence). This CDR3 has 14 residues. V dropped 4 bases and J dropped 4; count of bases not matched to a gene: 7. CDR3 loop: CASSPEGQTYGYTF. The CDR3 DNA reads TGTGCCAGCAGCCCAGAGGGACAGACCTATGGCTACACCTTC.

This chain joins TRBV3-1 (or the pseudogene TRBV3-2) and TRBJ1-5; maybe TRBD1 (6 bases). V lost 5 bases and J lost 7, with 12 bases in between. Germline V CDR1 and CDR2: LGHDT, YNNKEL (reference sequence). There are 13 residues in the CDR3. In nucleotides, the CDR3 is TGTGCCAGCAGCTCACAGGGCCGCCAGCCCCAGCATTTT. It encodes CASSSQGRQPQHF.

This clone was detected only a few times. This sequence joins TRBV12-5 and TRBJ1-6, with 10 bases identical to TRBD1. Trimming cost V 1 base and J 7 bases; bases outside gene matches: 1. Germline lookup yields CDR1 LGHNT and CDR2 FRNRAP. CDR3 size: 15 residues. The CDR3 DNA reads as TGTGCTAGTGGTTTGGGACAGGGGGCGAATTCACCCCTCCACTTT. This translates into CASGLGQGANSPLHF.